Sequencing of this TCR beta chain was carried out in a study of T cells after yellow fever vaccination. A 5'RACE template-switching step, the method used to make TCR cDNA, added a universal primer site and UMIs. MiXCR, applied by TCRdb to the 5' RACE reads, yields one record per CDR3 protein. The sample contains fewer than 450,000 distinct CDR3 sequences, roughly 8.3% of which appear only once. V lost 8 bases, J lost 0 bases, and 15 bases lay in between. The CDR3 has 15 residues. With regard to this clonotype: Its antigen is as yet unknown.

Study-level results: FACS-sorted repertoires might harbor abundant contaminating clonotypes from the bulk population. Clonotypes appearing in both CD4 and CD8 compartments existed, and their share was small.

The genes are TRBV12-3 or TRBV12-4 and TRBJ2-3; perhaps TRBD2 as D (5 bases). The receptor was derived from a man between 18 and 29 years old who received the YFV17D yellow fever vaccine. Sequences were derived from PBMCs, sampled 45 days after the first yellow fever vaccination. The CDR3 nucleotides read TGTGCCAGCTCCCCCCGCGGGCCTAGCACAGATACGCAGTATTTT. Its protein product is CASSPRGPSTDTQYF.